The following is a TCR beta chain sequence with its context. This sample was included in a study of T cell changes during pregnancy in multiple sclerosis. Only in-frame clones appear in the TCRdb table, and some are missing; sequencing was by immunoSEQ multiplex PCR. The sample records approximately 31,000 clones, just over 90% being singletons. There are 15 residues in the CDR3. Per the germline V gene, CDR1 is MDHEN and CDR2 is SYDVKM. V lost 6 bases and J 4 bases, leaving 13 bases between the germline ends. The V gene is TRBV28, the J gene TRBJ2-6; no definite D call. Source: CD4+ T cells from peripheral blood mononuclear cells, taken in the second trimester of pregnancy. The sequence came from a female donor with multiple sclerosis, enrolled in a pregnancy study. The DNA of the CDR3 is TGTGCCAGCAGCACCCCAACTTCGGGGGCCAACGTCCTGACTTTC. It specifies CASSTPTSGANVLTF.